This TCR beta chain originates from a study of control samples from healthy donors and cancer patients. The repertoire was sequenced with immunoSEQ multiplex PCR; TCRdb's copy has only in-frame clones and lacks some. Of approximately 90,000 clones listed, roughly 84% are singletons. V was pared by 0 bases and J by 3 bases, with 1 base of the junction left unmatched. The CDR3 sequence is 15 residues long. Germline CDR1 reads SGHVS; CDR2 reads FNYEAQ. The TCR originated in a woman aged 35 to 49 in good health. Sequenced sample: blood. This chain connects TRBV7-6 to TRBJ2-7, with 11 bases aligning to TRBD1. CDR3 loop: CASSLAGTGGYEQYF. The DNA of the CDR3 is TGTGCCAGCAGCTTAGCTGGGACAGGGGGCTACGAGCAGTACTTC.